Sequencing of this T cell receptor beta chain was carried out in a study of T cell responses to AZD1222 COVID-19 vaccine. Findings and caveats of the study: Donors, mostly white British, included more females; clonal diversity was possibly underestimated. Elevations in Spike-specific TCR breadth and depth followed administration of two AZD1222 doses. Only 6 or 7 individuals given AZD1222 were seropositive at baseline.

Trimming took 0 bases from V and 5 from J, leaving 11 bases between them. The CDR3 sequence is 16 residues long. The germline CDR1 and CDR2 sequences are LGHDT and YNNKEL (reference sequence). The method was immunoSEQ multiplex PCR; TCRdb's version includes in-frame clones alone and lacks a portion of them. The sample yields 200,000 to 250,000 clones, less than 95% seen once. On this clone: Its specificity is unknown.

This chain joins TRBV3-1 (or the pseudogene TRBV3-2) and TRBJ1-6; D call uncertain. This clonotype was sampled from an adult who received the MenACWY meningococcal vaccine as a control. The sequenced sample was peripheral blood, obtained 28 days after the second dose of the MenACWY control vaccine. The CDR3 DNA follows: TGTGCCAGCAGCCAAGAGGCGAGAGGGCATAATTCACCCCTCCACTTT. This codes for CASSQEARGHNSPLHF.